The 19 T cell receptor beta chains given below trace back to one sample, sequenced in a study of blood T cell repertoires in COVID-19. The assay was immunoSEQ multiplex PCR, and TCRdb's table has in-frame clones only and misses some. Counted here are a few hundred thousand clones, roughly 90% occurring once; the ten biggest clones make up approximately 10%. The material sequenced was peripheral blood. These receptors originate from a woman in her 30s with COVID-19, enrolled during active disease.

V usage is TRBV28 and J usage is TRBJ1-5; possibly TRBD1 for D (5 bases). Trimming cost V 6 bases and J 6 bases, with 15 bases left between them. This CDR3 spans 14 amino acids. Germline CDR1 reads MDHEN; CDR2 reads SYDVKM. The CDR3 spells CASRFQGRGQPQHF. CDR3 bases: TGTGCCAGCAGATTTCAGGGTCGAGGTCAGCCCCAGCATTTT.

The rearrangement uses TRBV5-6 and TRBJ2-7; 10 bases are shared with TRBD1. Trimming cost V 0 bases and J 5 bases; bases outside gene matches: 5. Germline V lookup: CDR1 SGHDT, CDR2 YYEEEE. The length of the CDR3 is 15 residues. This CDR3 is CASSLVVTGGNEQYF. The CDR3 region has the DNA TGTGCCAGCAGCTTGGTCGTGACAGGGGGCAACGAGCAGTACTTC.

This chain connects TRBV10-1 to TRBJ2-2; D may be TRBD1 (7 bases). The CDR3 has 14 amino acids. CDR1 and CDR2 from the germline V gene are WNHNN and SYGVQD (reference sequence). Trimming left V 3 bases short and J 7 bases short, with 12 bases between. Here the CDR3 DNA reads TGCGCCAGCAGTGACGGAGGGGGCGGCGGGGAGCTGTTTTTT. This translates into CASSDGGGGGELFF.

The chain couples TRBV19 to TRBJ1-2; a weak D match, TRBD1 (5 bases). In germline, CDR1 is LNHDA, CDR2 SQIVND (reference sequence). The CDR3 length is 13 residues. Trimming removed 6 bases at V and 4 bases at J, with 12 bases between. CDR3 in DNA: TGTGCCAGTAGCCAGACAGCACTCTATGGCTACACCTTC. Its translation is CASSQTALYGYTF.

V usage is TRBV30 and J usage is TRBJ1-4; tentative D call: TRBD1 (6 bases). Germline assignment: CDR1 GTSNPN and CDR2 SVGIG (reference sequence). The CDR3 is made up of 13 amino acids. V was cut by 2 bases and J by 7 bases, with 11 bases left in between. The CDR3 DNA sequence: TGTGCCTGGAGTACAGGGAGGGTTGAAAAACTGTTTTTT. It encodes CAWSTGRVEKLFF.

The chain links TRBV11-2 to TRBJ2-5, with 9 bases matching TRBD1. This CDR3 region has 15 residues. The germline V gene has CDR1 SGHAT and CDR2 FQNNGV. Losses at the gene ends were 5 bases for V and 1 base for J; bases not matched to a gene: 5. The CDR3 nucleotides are TGTGCCAGCAGCCCTTGGGGACAGGGCCAAGAGACCCAGTACTTC. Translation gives CASSPWGQGQETQYF.

CDR3 in amino acids: CASSLAGPYEQYF. CDR3 DNA sequence: TGTGCCAGCAGCTTGGCAGGGCCTTACGAGCAGTACTTC. The J gene is TRBJ2-7, the V gene TRBV5-6; perhaps TRBD1 as D (5 bases). This CDR3 has 13 residues. Germline V gene lookup returns CDR1 SGHDT and CDR2 YYEEEE. V shed 0 bases and J shed 4 bases, with 8 bases lying between them.

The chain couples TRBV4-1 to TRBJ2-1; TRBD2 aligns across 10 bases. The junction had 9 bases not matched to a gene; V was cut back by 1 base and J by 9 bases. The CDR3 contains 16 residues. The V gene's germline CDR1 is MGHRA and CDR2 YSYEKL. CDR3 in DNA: TGCGCCAGCAGCCAAGCCGTAACTAGCGGGATGCGTGAGCAGTTCTTC. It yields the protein CASSQAVTSGMREQFF.

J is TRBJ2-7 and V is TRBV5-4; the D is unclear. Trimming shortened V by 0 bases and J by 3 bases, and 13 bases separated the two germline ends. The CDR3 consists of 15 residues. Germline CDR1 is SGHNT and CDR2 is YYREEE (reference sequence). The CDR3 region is CASSLEASTIYEQYF. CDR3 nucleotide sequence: TGTGCCAGCAGCTTGGAGGCCAGCACTATCTACGAGCAGTACTTC.

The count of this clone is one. The CDR3 loop reads CASSQPQGARGYEQYF. As DNA, the CDR3 is TGTGCCAGCAGTCAACCTCAGGGGGCGCGAGGCTACGAGCAGTACTTC. The V gene is TRBV27, the J gene TRBJ2-7; 8 positions agree with TRBD1. J was trimmed by 3 bases and V by 5 bases; bases with no gene match: 12. Germline V CDR1 and CDR2: MNHEY, SMNVEV (reference sequence). This CDR3 is built from 16 residues.

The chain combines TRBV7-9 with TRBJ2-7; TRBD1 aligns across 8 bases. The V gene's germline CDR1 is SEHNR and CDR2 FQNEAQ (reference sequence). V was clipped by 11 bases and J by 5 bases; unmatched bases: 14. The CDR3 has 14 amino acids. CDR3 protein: CALAGGDSPHEQYF. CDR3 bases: TGTGCCCTTGCAGGGGGCGATTCCCCTCACGAGCAGTACTTC.

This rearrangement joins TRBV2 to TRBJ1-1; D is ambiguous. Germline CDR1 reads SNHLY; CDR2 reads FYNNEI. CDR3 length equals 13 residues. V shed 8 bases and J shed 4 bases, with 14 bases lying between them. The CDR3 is CASRREPTTEAFF. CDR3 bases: TGTGCCAGCCGCCGGGAGCCTACCACTGAAGCTTTCTTT.

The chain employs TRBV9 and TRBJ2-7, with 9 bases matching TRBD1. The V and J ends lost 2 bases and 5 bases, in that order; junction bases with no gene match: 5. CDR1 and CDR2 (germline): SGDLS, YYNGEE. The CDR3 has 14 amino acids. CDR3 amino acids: CASSVGTGRHEQYF. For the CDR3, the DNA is TGTGCCAGCAGCGTGGGGACAGGGCGACACGAGCAGTACTTC.

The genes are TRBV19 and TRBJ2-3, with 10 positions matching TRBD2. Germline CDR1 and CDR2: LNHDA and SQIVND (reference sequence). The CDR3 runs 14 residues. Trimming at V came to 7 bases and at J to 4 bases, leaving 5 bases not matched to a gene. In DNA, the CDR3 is TGTGCCAGTAAGCCAAGCGGGAGGGCAGATACGCAGTATTTT. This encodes CASKPSGRADTQYF.

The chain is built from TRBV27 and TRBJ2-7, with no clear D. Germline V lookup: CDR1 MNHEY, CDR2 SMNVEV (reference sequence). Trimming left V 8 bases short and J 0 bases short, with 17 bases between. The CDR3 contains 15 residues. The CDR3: CASRWAGSSSYEQYF. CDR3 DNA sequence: TGTGCCAGCCGTTGGGCAGGCAGCTCCTCCTACGAGCAGTACTTC.

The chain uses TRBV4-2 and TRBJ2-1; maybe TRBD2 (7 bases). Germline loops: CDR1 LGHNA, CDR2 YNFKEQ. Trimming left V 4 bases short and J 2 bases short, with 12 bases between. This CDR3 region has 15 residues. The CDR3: CASSPQGGTYNEQFF. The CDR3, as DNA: TGTGCCAGCAGCCCACAGGGAGGGACCTACAATGAGCAGTTCTTC.

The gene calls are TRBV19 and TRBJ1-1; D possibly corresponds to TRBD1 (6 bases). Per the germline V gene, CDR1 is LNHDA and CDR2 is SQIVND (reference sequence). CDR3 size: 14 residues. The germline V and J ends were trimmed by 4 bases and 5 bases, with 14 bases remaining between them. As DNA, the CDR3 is TGTGCCAGTAGTACCGCGGGGGCAGGGACTGAAGCTTTCTTT. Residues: CASSTAGAGTEAFF.

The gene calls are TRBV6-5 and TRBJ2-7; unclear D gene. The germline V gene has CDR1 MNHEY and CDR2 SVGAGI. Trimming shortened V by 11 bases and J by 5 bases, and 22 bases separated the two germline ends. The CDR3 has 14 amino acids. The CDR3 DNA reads TGTGCCTGTTCAAAGCGAGGAAGCCGCCACGAGCAGTACTTC. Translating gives CACSKRGSRHEQYF.

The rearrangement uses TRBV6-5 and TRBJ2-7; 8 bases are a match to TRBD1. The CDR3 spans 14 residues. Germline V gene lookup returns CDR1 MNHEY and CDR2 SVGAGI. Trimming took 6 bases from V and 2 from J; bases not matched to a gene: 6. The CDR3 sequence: CASRPQGAPYEQYF. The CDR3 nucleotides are TGTGCCAGCAGGCCCCAGGGGGCCCCCTACGAGCAGTACTTC.